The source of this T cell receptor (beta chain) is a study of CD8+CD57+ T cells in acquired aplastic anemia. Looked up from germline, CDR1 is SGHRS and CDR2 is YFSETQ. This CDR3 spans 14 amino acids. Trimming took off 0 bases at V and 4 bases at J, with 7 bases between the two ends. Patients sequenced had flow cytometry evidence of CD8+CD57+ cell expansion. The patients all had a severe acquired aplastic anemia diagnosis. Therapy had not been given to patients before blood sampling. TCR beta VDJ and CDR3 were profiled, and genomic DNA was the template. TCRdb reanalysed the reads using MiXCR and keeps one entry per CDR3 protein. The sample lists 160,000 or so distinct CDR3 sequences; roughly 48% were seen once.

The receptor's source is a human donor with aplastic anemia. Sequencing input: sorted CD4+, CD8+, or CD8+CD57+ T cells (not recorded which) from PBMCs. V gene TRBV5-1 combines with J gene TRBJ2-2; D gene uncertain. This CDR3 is CASSLDGSTGELFF. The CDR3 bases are TGCGCCAGCAGCTTGGACGGTTCCACCGGGGAGCTGTTTTTT.